This T cell receptor (beta chain) was documented in a study of blood T cell repertoires in COVID-19. As for the study in general: The United States, Italy and Spain supplied acute and convalescent COVID-19 samples.

The CDR3 consists of 16 residues. CDR1 LGHDT and CDR2 YNNKEL come from the germline V gene (reference sequence). V lost 1 base, J lost 3 bases, and 12 bases lay in between. Per the original data handling: From reference gene primer amplification, estimates of nucleated cell counts were derived. Sequencing used immunoSEQ multiplex PCR; TCRdb keeps in-frame clones, though not all of them. That table furnishes V, J and clone size, whereas the DNA furnished D and trimming. Of more than 300,000 clones in the sample, 85% to 90% were seen once. The TCR was taken from a woman in her 30s who had recovered from COVID-19. The V gene is TRBV3-1 (or the pseudogene TRBV3-2), the J gene TRBJ2-2; a weak D match, TRBD1 (6 bases). What was sequenced was PBMCs or T cells enriched from blood (not recorded which). CDR3 coding DNA: TGTGCCAGCAGCCAAGGACAGGACACGTACACCGGGGAGCTGTTTTTT. As protein: CASSQGQDTYTGELFF.